What follows is one T cell receptor beta chain and its context. Many counts were recorded for this clonotype. No antigen is known for it. Per-base quality was not reported, and no clone a single base away is much larger than it. To prepare the library, PCR was applied. Sequencing used an Illumina HiSeq 2500. TCR libraries were prepared with molecular barcoding, using unique molecular identifiers to normalize TCRbeta repertoire quantification. TCRdb itself trimmed the public reads at Q25 with fastp, ran MiXCR and retained productive beta chains. Identical CDR3 proteins give one entry, which carries the most common genes and DNA. A total of over 150,000 distinct CDR3 sequences appear in this sample, approximately 12% of them only once. The ten largest make up roughly 13% of the sample. These data belong to a study of T-cell reconstitution after alpha-beta-depleted transplantation in children (dated by TCRdb to the mid-2010s). In terms of the full investigation: Using TCR repertoire profiling, the study followed T-cell immune reconstitution in a quantitative way in children after TCRalphabeta/CD19-depleted allogeneic hematopoietic cell transplantation. Summary of the overall study and its limitations: The apparently early recovery of alphabetaT-cell counts about two months after transplant reportedly depended on only several hundred rapidly expanded clones that came from non-depleted graft cells. Hyperexpanded clone frequencies declined over subsequent months; after one year, T-cell counts and TCRbeta diversity were mostly attributed to newly produced T cells. The high TCRbeta diversity at day 60 in some patients was ascribed to recipient T cells and intrathymic progenitors that had survived conditioning.

In the germline V gene, CDR1 corresponds to SGHAT and CDR2 to FQNNGV. The CDR3 spans 19 residues, from the cysteine through the phenylalanine. The DNA shown is the 57-base CDR3, in frame from base 1. The V end loses 7 bases and the J end loses 1 base, and a stretch of 25 bases separates them. The sample's treatment or condition label, in plain terms: allogeneic hematopoietic cell transplantation with graft depleted of TCRalphabeta T cells and CD19 B cells. TCRalphabeta/CD19-depleted allogeneic hematopoietic cell grafts were given to the transplant recipients, all of whom were children. The sample consisted of PBMCs, taken before TCRalphabeta/CD19-depleted stem cell transplant. This TCR came from a boy between 2 and 10 years old with acute myeloid leukemia, due to receive a stem cell transplant. The sequence links TRBV11-2 to TRBJ2-2, and perhaps TRBD2 as D gene, on 5 matching bases. The DNA sequence is as follows: TGTGCCAGCATGCAAACGGGAAGTGGGCTAGCAAGGAACACCGGGGAGCTGTTTTTT. Its protein reads: CASMQTGSGLARNTGELFF.